The clone carrying this TCR beta chain was recorded only once. This sample is drawn from a study of T cell changes during pregnancy in multiple sclerosis. The trim removed 3 bases at V and 8 bases at J, leaving 9 bases unmatched. This CDR3 has 15 amino acids. Germline V gene sequence: CDR1 SGHVS, CDR2 FQNEAQ. Method: immunoSEQ multiplex PCR; TCRdb's copy keeps in-frame clones and lacks some. Altogether tens of thousands of clones are present, around 93% being singletons, with the ten largest covering roughly 3.9%. The rearrangement links TRBV7-8 to TRBJ1-4, with 7 bases identical to TRBD1. This TCR derives from a female donor with multiple sclerosis, enrolled in a pregnancy study. The sample consisted of CD8+ T cells from peripheral blood mononuclear cells, taken after pregnancy. CDR3 in amino acids: CASSFGGGAREKLFF. The CDR3 DNA is TGTGCCAGCAGCTTCGGAGGGGGCGCCAGGGAAAAACTGTTTTTT.